The 9 T cell receptor beta chains given below trace back to one sample, sequenced in a study of blood T cells in healthy people across ages. Sample-barcoded 5' priming and a J-beta primer mix drove a second PCR of about 6 to 12 cycles. TCRdb reprocessed the 5' RACE reads via MiXCR and lists one record per CDR3 protein. The sample has some 1,800,000 distinct CDR3 sequences, roughly 43% seen once; the top ten hold 23%. The source material was blood. These receptors came from a human donor in good health.

The chain has TRBV7-9 and TRBJ2-6; 11 nucleotides agree with TRBD1. V lost 2 bases and J lost 4; bases outside the gene matches: 10. The CDR3 sequence is 19 residues long. Germline lookup yields CDR1 SEHNR and CDR2 FQNEAQ (reference sequence). CDR3 loop: CASSLPIGQGAWGANVLTF. The CDR3 DNA reads TGTGCCAGCAGCTTACCTATCGGACAGGGGGCGTGGGGGGCCAACGTCCTGACTTTC.

Only a few counts were recorded for this clonotype. The chain has TRBV11-3 and TRBJ2-3, with D perhaps TRBD2 (5 bases). The germline V and J ends were trimmed by 4 bases and 6 bases, with 14 bases remaining between them. The CDR3 is made up of 14 amino acids. Germline V gene sequence: CDR1 SGHNT, CDR2 YENEEA. This CDR3 is CASSYVNTGDTQYF. The CDR3 DNA is TGTGCCAGCAGCTATGTCAATACGGGGGATACGCAGTATTTT.

The gene calls are TRBV9 and TRBJ1-1; 8 positions match TRBD1. V lost 0 bases, J lost 1 base, and 5 bases stayed unmatched. Per germline, CDR1 SGDLS and CDR2 YYNGEE. This CDR3 contains 16 residues. The CDR3 bases are TGTGCCAGCAGCGTAGGGCAGGGGGCTTCGAACACTGAAGCTTTCTTT. This encodes CASSVGQGASNTEAFF.

This chain joins TRBV4-3 and TRBJ1-2; possible D gene TRBD1, 5 bases. From germline, CDR1 is LGHNA and CDR2 YSLEER. V lost 4 bases and J lost 2, with 11 bases in between. This CDR3 is 14 amino acids long. CDR3 sequence reads: CASSPSRGNYGYTF. The CDR3 DNA follows: TGCGCCAGCAGCCCCTCCCGGGGCAACTATGGCTACACCTTC.

The chain is built from TRBV18 and TRBJ1-1; the D is unclear. The CDR3 totals 14 residues. Trimming left V 3 bases short and J 1 base short, with 9 bases between. Germline V gene data show CDR1 as KGHSH and CDR2 as LQKENI. CDR3 amino acids: CASSPDPENTEAFF. In DNA form, the CDR3 reads TGTGCCAGCTCACCGGACCCCGAGAACACTGAAGCTTTCTTT.

The table lists this clonotype with a few counts. The rearrangement links TRBV11-2 to TRBJ2-1, with 8 bases lining up with TRBD2. The CDR3 contains 15 residues. The V and J ends lost 5 bases and 6 bases, in that order; junction bases with no gene match: 9. Per germline, CDR1 SGHAT and CDR2 FQNNGV. CDR3 in amino acids: CASSRGLVAINEQFF. CDR3 sequence (DNA): TGTGCCAGCAGCCGGGGACTAGTCGCCATCAATGAGCAGTTCTTC.

This clonotype was picked up a small number of times. This chain connects TRBV28 to TRBJ2-6; D is possibly TRBD2 (6 bases). Germline-derived CDR1 and CDR2 are MDHEN and SYDVKM. The germline V and J ends were trimmed by 8 bases and 0 bases, with 8 bases remaining between them. The CDR3 consists of 14 residues. CDR3 region: CASGGSSGANVLTF. DNA of the CDR3: TGTGCCAGCGGGGGGTCCTCTGGGGCCAACGTCCTGACTTTC.

The V and J genes are TRBV7-8 and TRBJ1-6; D ambiguous. The V gene lost 1 base and the J gene lost 9 bases, with 7 bases spanning the gap. CDR3 length: 13 residues. Germline V gene data show CDR1 as SGHVS and CDR2 as FQNEAQ. The CDR3 protein is CASSLGMGSPLHF. The CDR3 DNA reads as TGTGCCAGCAGCTTAGGCATGGGTTCACCCCTCCACTTT.

The chain joins TRBV6-2 or TRBV6-3 to TRBJ2-1; D is perhaps TRBD2 (5 bases). Trimming shortened V by 5 bases and J by 10 bases, and 18 bases separated the two germline ends. The germline gives CDR1 MNHEY, CDR2 SVGEGT. This CDR3 region has 14 residues. The CDR3 region has the DNA TGTGCCAGCAGTCCTCCCGGTGGAGGTTGGGAGCAGTTCTTC. It codes for CASSPPGGGWEQFF.